Presented here are 24 T cell receptor beta chains from one specimen sequenced in a study of blood T cells in healthy people across ages. Using a J-beta primer mix together with a sample-barcoded 5' primer, a second PCR was run for roughly 6 to 12 cycles. TCRdb used MiXCR to reprocess the 5' RACE reads, holding one entry per CDR3 protein. The sample includes over a million distinct CDR3 sequences, 45% to 70% of them seen just once. Input material: blood. The source of these receptors is a man younger than 30 in good health.

This clonotype came up once. This chain uses TRBV7-6 with TRBJ2-7; perhaps TRBD1 as D (6 bases). The V gene lost 5 bases and the J gene lost 1 base, with 12 bases spanning the gap. CDR3 length: 14 residues. Germline V gives CDR1 SGHVS, CDR2 FNYEAQ. The CDR3: CASSITTGSYEQYF. CDR3 nucleotides: TGTGCCAGCAGCATCACGACAGGATCCTACGAGCAGTACTTC.

The chain employs TRBV27 and TRBJ2-5, with 8 nucleotides matching TRBD1. The end of the DNA aligns better with TRBJ2-7, so the J call may be wrong. The CDR3 contains 14 residues. Germline V CDR1 and CDR2: MNHEY, SMNVEV (reference sequence). The CDR3 sequence is CASSLGAGGAEQYF. The CDR3 bases are TGTGCCAGCAGTTTAGGGGCAGGGGGCGCCGAGCAGTACTTC.

The chain couples TRBV20-1 to TRBJ2-7; the D gene is possibly TRBD2 (5 bases). Germline V gene lookup returns CDR1 DFQATT and CDR2 SNEGSKA (reference sequence). The CDR3 runs 13 residues. The ends were cut back, 3 bases at V and 4 bases at J, with 13 bases in the middle. The CDR3 DNA follows: TGCAGTGCTAGTGAGGGAAACACGTACGAGCAGTACTTC. It translates to CSASEGNTYEQYF.

The CDR3 loop is CASSVGTGYNEQFF. DNA of the CDR3: TGTGCCAGCAGCGTAGGGACAGGGTACAATGAGCAGTTCTTC. The chain links TRBV9 to TRBJ2-1, with 8 positions matching TRBD1. This CDR3 is 14 amino acids long. Germline V gene lookup returns CDR1 SGDLS and CDR2 YYNGEE. J gave up 4 bases and V 0 bases, and 0 bases lay outside the gene matches. Full variable domain (remainder filled in from reference TRBV9 and TRBJ2-1): DSGVTQTPKHLITATGQRVTLRCSPRSGDLSVYWYQQSLDQGLQFLIQYYNGEERAKGNILERFSAQQFPDLHSELNLSSLELGDSALYFCASSVGTGYNEQFFGPGTRLTVL.

The CDR3 loop reads CASRDISTDTQYF. As DNA, the CDR3 is TGTGCCAGCCGGGACATTAGCACAGATACGCAGTATTTT. The gene calls are TRBV6-2 or TRBV6-3 and TRBJ2-3, with a tentative D call TRBD1 (6 bases). The CDR3 is made up of 13 amino acids. The germline V and J ends were trimmed by 8 bases and 0 bases, with 9 bases remaining between them. CDR1 and CDR2 (germline): MNHEY, SVGEGT.

The genes are TRBV20-1 and TRBJ2-7; no clear D. Trimming left V 3 bases short and J 2 bases short, with 11 bases between. The V gene's germline CDR1 is DFQATT and CDR2 SNEGSKA (reference sequence). The CDR3 extends over 13 amino acids. The CDR3 reads CSARPTGTYEQYF. For the CDR3, the DNA is TGCAGTGCTAGGCCGACTGGGACCTACGAGCAGTACTTC.

This clonotype has just a few counts. The rearrangement joins TRBV4-2 to TRBJ1-6, with a tentative D call TRBD1 (5 bases). The CDR3 extends over 17 amino acids. Germline V gene lookup returns CDR1 LGHNA and CDR2 YNFKEQ. The V end lost 0 bases, the J end lost 0 bases, and 9 bases lay between the germline ends. The CDR3 DNA is TGTGCCAGCAGCCAAGATTACGGGGGCTCCTATAATTCACCCCTCCACTTT. It specifies CASSQDYGGSYNSPLHF.

The rearrangement links TRBV28 to TRBJ2-2; D tentatively fits TRBD1 or TRBD2 (5 bases each). The germline V gene encodes CDR1 MDHEN and CDR2 SYDVKM. CDR3 length equals 13 residues. V lost 7 bases and J 5 bases, leaving 11 bases between the germline ends. CDR3 residues: CASILGTTGELFF. CDR3 DNA: TGTGCCAGCATCCTCGGGACGACCGGGGAGCTGTTTTTT.

The chain employs TRBV5-1 and TRBJ2-7; D perhaps matches TRBD1 (5 bases). This CDR3 spans 15 amino acids. V was shortened by 0 bases and J by 8 bases, with 18 bases between the two germline ends. Germline assignment: CDR1 SGHRS and CDR2 YFSETQ. The CDR3 DNA reads TGCGCCAGCAGCTTGGCTCTTCAGGGTGGTGGCAAGCAGTACTTC. It translates to CASSLALQGGGKQYF.

The CDR3 coding sequence is TGTGCCAGCAGCTGGTCCGGAGCGGGACAGGGGTCCTACGAGCAGTACTTC. Amino acid sequence: CASSWSGAGQGSYEQYF. The rearrangement joins TRBV7-9 to TRBJ2-7; TRBD1 matches 10 bases. V dropped 4 bases and J dropped 1; count of bases not matched to a gene: 10. The CDR3 is 17 amino acids. CDR1 is SEHNR, CDR2 FQNEAQ, per germline (reference sequence). The whole variable domain, remainder taken from reference TRBV7-9 and TRBJ2-7, is DTGVSQNPRHKITKRGQNVTFRCDPISEHNRLYWYRQTLGQGPEFLTYFQNEAQLEKSRLLSDRFSAERPKGSFSTLEIQRTEQGDSAMYLCASSWSGAGQGSYEQYFGPGTRLTVT.

The chain carries TRBV6-2 or TRBV6-3 and TRBJ1-5; D remains unclear. This CDR3 spans 15 amino acids. Looked up from germline, CDR1 is MNHEY and CDR2 is SVGEGT. The V end was cut by 6 bases, the J end by 0 bases, with 12 bases between. The CDR3: CASSITGNSNQPQHF. The CDR3 nucleotides read TGTGCCAGCAGCATAACCGGGAATAGCAATCAGCCCCAGCATTTT.

CDR3 bases: TGTGCCAGTAGGGGCGGGAGAGGAGAGACCCAGTTCTTC. Its translation: CASRGGRGETQFF. J is TRBJ2-1 and V is TRBV12-3 or TRBV12-4; 7 positions agree with TRBD2. CDR3 length equals 13 residues. The junction had 15 bases not matched to a gene; V was cut back by 9 bases and J by 13 bases.

The V and J genes are TRBV6-4 and TRBJ2-3; TRBD2 might be the D (7 bases). Looked up from germline, CDR1 is MRHNA and CDR2 is SNTAGT. Trimming removed 8 bases from V and 1 base from J, with 19 bases in between. CDR3 length: 16 amino acids. DNA for the CDR3: TGTGCCAGCGCTCTTGAAGGGGGGGAGGGCACAGATACGCAGTATTTT. Its protein product is CASALEGGEGTDTQYF.

This clonotype occurred a few times. The chain has TRBV7-2 and TRBJ2-7; 7 bases line up with TRBD1. After removal of 4 bases from V and 9 bases from J, the junction contained 18 bases not matched to a gene. The CDR3 length is 16 residues. Germline V gene lookup returns CDR1 SGHTA and CDR2 FQGNSA. The DNA of the CDR3 is TGTGCCAGCAGCTATAACCCCGGGGACAGTGCCGGCGGGCAGTACTTC. Translated: CASSYNPGDSAGGQYF.

The gene calls are TRBV6-5 and TRBJ2-1; TRBD2 matches at 9 bases. Germline CDR1 MNHEY, CDR2 SVGAGI. V was clipped by 8 bases and J by 4 bases; unmatched bases: 12. The CDR3 consists of 16 residues. CDR3 sequence reads: CASPRRGRARYNEQFF. The CDR3 nucleotides read TGTGCCAGCCCCCGGCGCGGGAGGGCCCGGTACAATGAGCAGTTCTTC.

This clonotype was picked up a small number of times. The chain has TRBV29-1 and TRBJ1-1, with 8 bases aligning to TRBD1. The CDR3 has 15 amino acids. Germline V gives CDR1 SQVTM, CDR2 ANQGSEA. V lost 7 bases to trimming and J lost 3 bases; unmatched junction nucleotides: 13. DNA for the CDR3: TGCAGCGCTGCGTACCCACAGGGGGGGCACACTGAAGCTTTCTTT. It codes for CSAAYPQGGHTEAFF.

This clonotype was seen repeatedly, ten times or more. The V gene is TRBV10-3, the J gene TRBJ2-6, with D possibly being TRBD1 (6 bases). Trimming removed 5 bases at V and 2 bases at J, with 10 bases between. The CDR3 sequence is 15 residues long. Germline CDR1 and CDR2: ENHRY and SYGVKD. The DNA of the CDR3 is TGTGCCATCAGTCTTACAGGGACTGGGGCCAACGTCCTGACTTTC. It codes for CAISLTGTGANVLTF.

J is TRBJ2-3 and V is TRBV28, with 15 bases that match TRBD2. CDR1 and CDR2 (germline): MDHEN, SYDVKM. The trim removed 7 bases at V and 5 bases at J, leaving 7 bases unmatched. The CDR3 sequence is 16 residues long. CDR3 nucleotide sequence: TGTGCCAGCAAACGGACTAGCGGGGGGGCTGGAGATACGCAGTATTTT. Its protein product is CASKRTSGGAGDTQYF.

This clonotype occurred once. This rearrangement joins TRBV2 to TRBJ2-4, with D perhaps matching TRBD2 (6 bases). The CDR3 spans 12 residues. Germline V CDR1 and CDR2: SNHLY, FYNNEI. The V end lost 10 bases, the J end lost 13 bases, and 20 bases lay between the germline ends. CDR3 sequence (DNA): TGTGCCACCTGGGACTCCGCTCTGGAGCAGTACTTC. Protein: CATWDSALEQYF.

The J gene is TRBJ2-1, the V gene TRBV7-6; D remains ambiguous. This CDR3 spans 14 amino acids. Looked up from germline, CDR1 is SGHVS and CDR2 is FNYEAQ. V was clipped by 1 base and J by 7 bases, with 11 bases between them. In DNA form, the CDR3 reads TGTGCCAGCAGCTTAGGACATCGAGAAAATGAGCAGTTCTTC. Translating it yields CASSLGHRENEQFF.

The sample holds many counts of this clonotype. The chain combines TRBV24-1 with TRBJ2-7; the D is unclear. The length of the CDR3 is 17 residues. V dropped 0 bases and J dropped 1 base, with 15 bases sitting between them. Germline CDR1 is KGHDR and CDR2 is SFDVKD. The CDR3 DNA sequence: TGTGCCACCAGTGATTTGGCGCCAGATGTACCTTCCTACGAGCAGTACTTC. Protein: CATSDLAPDVPSYEQYF.

This chain uses TRBV24-1 with TRBJ2-3; D possibly corresponds to TRBD2 (6 bases). Germline-derived CDR1 and CDR2 are KGHDR and SFDVKD. CDR3 size: 17 residues. V was pared by 3 bases and J by 3 bases, with 18 bases between. The DNA for the CDR3 is TGTGCCACCAGTGATGGGAAAAGCGGGCTAATGACAGATACGCAGTATTTT. Residues: CATSDGKSGLMTDTQYF.

The chain carries TRBV3-1 and TRBJ2-7; no firm D call. CDR1 and CDR2 (germline): LGHDT, YNNKEL (reference sequence). V gave up 1 base and J gave up 6 bases, with 22 bases separating them. The CDR3 runs 17 residues. This chain's CDR3 is CASSQVYPDPTPGEQYF. The CDR3 DNA sequence: TGTGCCAGCAGCCAAGTTTACCCGGACCCCACCCCAGGCGAGCAGTACTTC.

This clonotype was observed at least ten times. The chain couples TRBV4-1 to TRBJ2-3; 10 bases are a match to TRBD1. This CDR3 has 15 amino acids. Germline assignment: CDR1 MGHRA and CDR2 YSYEKL. V trimming: 4 bases; J trimming: 3 bases; junction bases outside the gene matches: 4. The CDR3, as DNA: TGCGCCAGCAGCCCCCCGGGACAGGGGACAGATACGCAGTATTTT. Protein: CASSPPGQGTDTQYF.